These 16 T cell receptor beta chains share one sample of origin, sequenced in a study of CD8+ T cells in alopecia areata. As to treatment: oral pan-JAK inhibitor, 5-10 mg twice daily. cDNA serving as the sequencing template came from extracted, reverse transcribed RNA. Only in-frame clones appear in the TCRdb table, and some are missing; sequencing was by immunoSEQ multiplex PCR. The sample has roughly 210,000 clones; over 40% are singletons. The sequenced sample was CD4+ T cells sorted from blood, obtained around week 37, from a patient treated with tofacitinib. These receptors originate from a human donor with alopecia areata.

J is TRBJ2-3 and V is TRBV9; 7 bases are a match to TRBD1. Trimming at V came to 2 bases and at J to 6 bases, leaving 6 bases not matched to a gene. Looked up from germline, CDR1 is SGDLS and CDR2 is YYNGEE. The CDR3 loop spans 14 amino acids. The CDR3 sequence: CASSVRQGEDTQYF. CDR3 sequence (DNA): TGTGCCAGCAGCGTCCGACAGGGTGAGGATACGCAGTATTTT.

Of note for this clone: Germline is not matched at one junction end, which may reflect a read error. V is TRBV2 and J is TRBJ1-5, with D unresolved. The CDR3 spans 18 residues. Germline values: CDR1 SNHLY, CDR2 FYNNEI. This CDR3 reads CASSVKTWELYSNQHQHF. The CDR3 bases are TGTGCCAGCAGTGTAAAGACATGGGAGCTTTATAGCAATCAGCACCAGCATTTT.

This clone appeared a few times. V is TRBV10-2 and J is TRBJ2-7, with D perhaps being TRBD1 or TRBD2 (6 bases each). V was pared by 6 bases and J by 3 bases, with 12 bases between. Germline values: CDR1 WSHSY, CDR2 SAAADI. This CDR3 comprises 13 residues. This CDR3 is CASREGGDYEQYF. The CDR3 region has the DNA TGCGCCAGCAGGGAGGGGGGTGACTACGAGCAGTACTTC.

V gene TRBV9 combines with J gene TRBJ1-1; 7 nucleotides agree with TRBD1. V gave up 4 bases and J gave up 1 base; unmatched junction bases: 4. Per germline, CDR1 SGDLS and CDR2 YYNGEE. The CDR3 spans 14 residues. CDR3 sequence: CASSKRTGNTEAFF. CDR3 DNA sequence: TGTGCCAGCAGCAAACGGACAGGGAACACTGAAGCTTTCTTT.

The sample holds one count of this clone. The chain has TRBV6-5 and TRBJ2-5; 9 nucleotides align to TRBD1. Germline V gene sequence: CDR1 MNHEY, CDR2 SVGAGI. The CDR3 spans 15 residues. Trimming cost V 4 bases and J 4 bases; bases outside gene matches: 7. CDR3 amino acids: CASSSVGQGLETQYF. The DNA of the CDR3 is TGTGCCAGCAGTTCGGTCGGACAGGGGCTAGAGACCCAGTACTTC.

This sequence joins TRBV29-1 and TRBJ2-7, with D perhaps matching TRBD2 (6 bases). The V and J ends lost 7 bases and 1 base respectively, with 17 bases between them. The germline V gene has CDR1 SQVTM and CDR2 ANQGSEA. This CDR3 comprises 14 residues. CDR3 nucleotide sequence: TGCAGCGCCAGAAAGGAGGGTTTTTCCTACGAGCAGTACTTC. Residues: CSARKEGFSYEQYF.

The chain couples TRBV28 to TRBJ2-1, with D perhaps TRBD1 or TRBD2 (6 bases each). The CDR3 has 15 residues. CDR1 and CDR2 from the germline V gene are MDHEN and SYDVKM. Trimming removed 6 bases at V and 7 bases at J, with 19 bases between. The CDR3 reads CASRSVGGGWNEQFF. For the CDR3, the DNA is TGTGCCAGCAGATCAGTAGGGGGAGGATGGAATGAGCAGTTCTTC.

V is TRBV7-2 and J is TRBJ1-5; D gene unclear. Trimming shortened V by 6 bases and J by 3 bases, and 15 bases separated the two germline ends. The CDR3 length is 15 residues. CDR1 and CDR2 from the germline V gene are SGHTA and FQGNSA. CDR3 region: CASRRPGIDNQPQHF. The DNA of the CDR3 is TGTGCCAGCAGACGGCCGGGAATCGACAATCAGCCCCAGCATTTT.

The DNA for the CDR3 is TGCAGCGTTGAAAGGGTGTTAGGCGATACGCAGTATTTT. Residues: CSVERVLGDTQYF. The chain links TRBV29-1 to TRBJ2-3; D remains unclear. The germline V gene encodes CDR1 SQVTM and CDR2 ANQGSEA. V lost 2 bases to trimming and J lost 6 bases, with 12 bases between them. This CDR3 has 13 amino acids.

This clone came up a few times. The gene calls are TRBV19 and TRBJ2-7; D unresolved. The length of the CDR3 is 13 residues. V was pared by 6 bases and J by 0 bases, with 9 bases between. CDR1 and CDR2 from the germline V gene are LNHDA and SQIVND (reference sequence). DNA of the CDR3: TGTGCCAGTAGCCGGAGTGACTCCTACGAGCAGTACTTC. Amino acid sequence: CASSRSDSYEQYF.

This clone has only a few counts. The genes are TRBV29-1 and TRBJ2-7; no clear D gene. The CDR3 is 11 amino acids. Per the germline V gene, CDR1 is SQVTM and CDR2 is ANQGSEA. V was trimmed by 4 bases and J by 2 bases, leaving 6 bases between them. DNA of the CDR3: TGCAGCGTTGTCCGGGCCTACGAGCAGTACTTC. Its protein product is CSVVRAYEQYF.

V usage is TRBV25-1 and J usage is TRBJ2-6; no firm D call. Germline V CDR1 and CDR2: MGHDK, SYGVNS. V lost 3 bases to trimming and J lost 1 base, with 7 bases between them. The CDR3 loop spans 15 amino acids. In DNA, the CDR3 is TGTGCCAGCAGTGAGCGCAGATCTGGGGCCAACGTCCTGACTTTC. It yields the protein CASSERRSGANVLTF.

Comments on this clone: This specimen includes other DNA sequences encoding the same CDR3. V is TRBV7-3 and J is TRBJ2-5; D not certain. V lost 0 bases to trimming and J lost 2 bases, with 4 bases between them. CDR1 and CDR2 (germline): SGHTA, FQGTGA. The CDR3 spans 13 residues. Here the CDR3 DNA reads TGTGCCAGCAGCTTAACCCGACAAGAGACCCAGTACTTC. Protein sequence: CASSLTRQETQYF.

This clone appeared a few times. The CDR3 DNA reads TGTGCCAGCAGCCCTTTGGGTAGGTACAATGAGCAGTTCTTC. Protein sequence: CASSPLGRYNEQFF. The chain carries TRBV7-2 and TRBJ2-1, with no clear D. Trimming stripped 5 bases from V and 4 bases from J, with 12 bases between. The CDR3 has 14 residues. Germline CDR1 SGHTA, CDR2 FQGNSA.

J is TRBJ2-1 and V is TRBV9; a possible D gene is TRBD2 (5 bases). Germline V lookup: CDR1 SGDLS, CDR2 YYNGEE. V lost 4 bases, J lost 0 bases, and 11 bases lay in between. The CDR3 contains 15 residues. CDR3 DNA sequence: TGTGCCAGCAGCTCGTTTGGGAGCTCCTACAATGAGCAGTTCTTC. It translates to CASSSFGSSYNEQFF.

About this clone: The sample carries other DNA sequences with the same CDR3. This chain joins TRBV7-9 and TRBJ2-5; D gene uncertain. V was pared by 4 bases and J by 1 base, with 1 base between. Looked up from germline, CDR1 is SEHNR and CDR2 is FQNEAQ (reference sequence). The CDR3 covers 11 residues. CDR3 sequence: CASSSQETQYF. Here the CDR3 DNA reads TGTGCCAGCAGCTCCCAAGAGACCCAGTACTTC.